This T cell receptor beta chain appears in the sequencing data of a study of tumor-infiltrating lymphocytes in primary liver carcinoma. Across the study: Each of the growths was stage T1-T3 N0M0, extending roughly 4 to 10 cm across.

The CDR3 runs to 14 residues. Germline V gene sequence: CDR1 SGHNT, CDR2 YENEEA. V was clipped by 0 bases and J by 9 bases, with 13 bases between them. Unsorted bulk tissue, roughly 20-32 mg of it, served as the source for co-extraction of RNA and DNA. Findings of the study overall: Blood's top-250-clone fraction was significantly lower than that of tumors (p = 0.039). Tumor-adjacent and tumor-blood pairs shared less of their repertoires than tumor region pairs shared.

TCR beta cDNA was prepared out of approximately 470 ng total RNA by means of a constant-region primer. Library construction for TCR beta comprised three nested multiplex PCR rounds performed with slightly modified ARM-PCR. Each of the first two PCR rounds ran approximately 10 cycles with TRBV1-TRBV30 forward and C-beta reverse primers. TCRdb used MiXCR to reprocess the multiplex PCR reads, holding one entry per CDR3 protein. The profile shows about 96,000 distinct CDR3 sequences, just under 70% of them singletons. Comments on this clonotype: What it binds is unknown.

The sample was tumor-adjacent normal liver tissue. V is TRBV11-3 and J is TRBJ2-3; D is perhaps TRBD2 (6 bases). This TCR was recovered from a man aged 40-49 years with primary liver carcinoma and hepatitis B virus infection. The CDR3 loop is CASSLEARDRTQYF. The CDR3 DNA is TGTGCCAGCAGCTTAGAGGCGCGGGATAGAACGCAGTATTTT.